This T cell receptor (beta chain) was profiled in a study of blood T cell repertoires in COVID-19. Study-wide background: Sites across the United States, Italy and Spain contributed samples from acute and convalescent COVID-19. PBMCs, B-cell-depleted T cells, or T cells were the source of the cDNA or gDNA that made up the material.

As originally analysed: Quantification of nucleated cells was approximated via reference gene primer amplification. Assay used: immunoSEQ multiplex PCR; TCRdb lists only in-frame clones, some missing. The V and J calls and the clone size are those of that table, but D and trimming were determined from the DNA. The sample contains 30,000 or so clones, about 90% of which appear only once. Germline V lookup: CDR1 SGDLS, CDR2 YYNGEE. The CDR3 length is 15 residues. With 0 bases removed from V and 0 bases from J, the gap between germline ends came to 7 bases. The gene calls are TRBV9 and TRBJ1-3; D possibly corresponds to TRBD1 (6 bases). Sequenced material: peripheral blood. The sequence was collected from a human donor with active COVID-19. The donor label of this sample is uncertain. The CDR3 spells CASSVGTASGNTIYF. The CDR3 DNA sequence: TGTGCCAGCAGCGTAGGGACAGCCTCTGGAAACACCATATATTTT. The full variable domain, in which reference TRBV9 and TRBJ1-3 provide the parts outside the CDR3, is DSGVTQTPKHLITATGQRVTLRCSPRSGDLSVYWYQQSLDQGLQFLIQYYNGEERAKGNILERFSAQQFPDLHSELNLSSLELGDSALYFCASSVGTASGNTIYFGEGSWLTVV.